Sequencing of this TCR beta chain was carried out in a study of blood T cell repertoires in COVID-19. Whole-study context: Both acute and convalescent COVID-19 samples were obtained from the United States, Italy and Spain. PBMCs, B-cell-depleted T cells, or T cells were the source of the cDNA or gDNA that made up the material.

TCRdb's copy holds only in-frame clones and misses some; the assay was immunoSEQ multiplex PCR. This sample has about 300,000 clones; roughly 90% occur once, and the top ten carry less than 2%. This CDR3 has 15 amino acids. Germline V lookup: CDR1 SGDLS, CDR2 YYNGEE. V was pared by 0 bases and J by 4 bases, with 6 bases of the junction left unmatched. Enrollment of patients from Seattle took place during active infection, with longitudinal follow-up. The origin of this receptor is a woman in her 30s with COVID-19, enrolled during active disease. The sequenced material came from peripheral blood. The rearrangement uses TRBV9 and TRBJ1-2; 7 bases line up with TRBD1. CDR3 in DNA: TGTGCCAGCAGCGTAGGACAGGGCAGTTCCTATGGCTACACCTTC. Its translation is CASSVGQGSSYGYTF.